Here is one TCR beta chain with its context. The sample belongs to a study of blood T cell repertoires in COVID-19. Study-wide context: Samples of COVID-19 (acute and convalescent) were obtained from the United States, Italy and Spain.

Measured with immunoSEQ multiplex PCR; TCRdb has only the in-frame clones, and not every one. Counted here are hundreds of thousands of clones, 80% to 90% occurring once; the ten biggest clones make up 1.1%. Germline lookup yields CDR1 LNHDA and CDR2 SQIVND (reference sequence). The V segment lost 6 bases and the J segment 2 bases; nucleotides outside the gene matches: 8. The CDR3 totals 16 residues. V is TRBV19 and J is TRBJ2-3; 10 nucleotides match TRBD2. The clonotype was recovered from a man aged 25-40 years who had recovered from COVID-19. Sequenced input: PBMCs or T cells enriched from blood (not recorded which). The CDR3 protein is CASRFRGTSVTDTQYF. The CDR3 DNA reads TGTGCCAGTAGGTTCAGGGGGACTAGCGTCACAGATACGCAGTATTTT. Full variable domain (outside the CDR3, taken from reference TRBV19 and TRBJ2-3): DGGITQSPKYLFRKEGQNVTLSCEQNLNHDAMYWYRQDPGQGLRLIYYSQIVNDFQKGDIAEGYSVSREKKESFPLTVTSAQKNPTAFYLCASRFRGTSVTDTQYFGPGTRLTVL.